These 21 T cell receptor beta chains were sequenced from one sample in a study of blood T cells in healthy people across ages. A second PCR of roughly 7 to 11 cycles used a sample-barcoded 5' primer and a J-beta primer mix. TCRdb re-called the 5' RACE reads with MiXCR, one entry per CDR3 protein. Of roughly 800,000 distinct CDR3 sequences in the sample, about 37% were seen once. The sequenced sample was blood. The receptors here all came from a young man in good health.

This clonotype was observed a few times. V gene TRBV6-1 combines with J gene TRBJ1-6, with TRBD1 as a possible D gene (6 bases). Trimming took 5 bases from V and 11 from J, leaving 13 bases between them. CDR3 length: 13 residues. The germline V gene encodes CDR1 MNHNS and CDR2 SASEGT. Written as DNA, the CDR3 is TGTGCCAGCAGTCCAACTGACAGGCCACCCCTCCACTTT. Protein: CASSPTDRPPLHF.

This clonotype turned up a few times. This chain links TRBV13 with TRBJ2-3; maybe TRBD2 (6 bases). Looked up from germline, CDR1 is PRHDT and CDR2 is FYEKMQ (reference sequence). The V gene lost 5 bases and the J gene lost 4 bases, with 13 bases spanning the gap. The CDR3 is 14 amino acids. As DNA, the CDR3 is TGTGCCAGCAGCCCCTCGGGGGACGCAGATACGCAGTATTTT. Translation gives CASSPSGDADTQYF.

This clonotype was detected a few times. The chain uses TRBV4-1 and TRBJ1-1, with 7 nucleotides matching TRBD1. J lost 0 bases, V lost 0 bases, and 7 bases had no gene match. The CDR3 spans 17 residues. From germline, CDR1 is MGHRA and CDR2 YSYEKL. This chain's CDR3 is CASSQDKGQWMNTEAFF. The DNA for the CDR3 is TGCGCCAGCAGCCAAGATAAGGGACAGTGGATGAACACTGAAGCTTTCTTT.

This chain joins TRBV4-2 and TRBJ2-3; TRBD1 matches 7 bases. Germline CDR1 LGHNA, CDR2 YNFKEQ. The trim removed 7 bases at V and 2 bases at J, leaving 18 bases unmatched. The CDR3 extends over 18 amino acids. This chain's CDR3 is CASNRPSIEGAHTDTQYF. CDR3 DNA sequence: TGTGCCAGCAACCGACCATCGATCGAGGGGGCCCACACAGATACGCAGTATTTT.

This clonotype was detected ten times or more. The CDR3 nucleotides are TGCAGTGCTAAGGCAGCGGGGGAACTCCACAATGAGCAGTTCTTC. Translating gives CSAKAAGELHNEQFF. V is TRBV20-1 and J is TRBJ2-1, with TRBD2 matching 8 bases. Germline assignment: CDR1 DFQATT and CDR2 SNEGSKA (reference sequence). J was trimmed by 5 bases and V by 4 bases; bases with no gene match: 10. There are 15 residues in the CDR3.

As regards this clonotype: This could be a read error, since a much larger clone is one nucleotide away. The V and J genes are TRBV29-1 and TRBJ2-3; D tentatively fits TRBD1 or TRBD2 (5 bases each). The CDR3 consists of 15 residues. Germline-derived CDR1 and CDR2 are SQVTM and ANQGSEA. CDR3 in DNA: TGCGGCACTAGGGGTGGAGGACGAGGGGCAGATACGCAGTATTTT. Residues: CGTRGGGRGADTQYF.

This chain uses TRBV12-3 or TRBV12-4 with TRBJ1-2, with D possibly matching TRBD1 (6 bases). This CDR3 is 16 amino acids long. V was cut by 7 bases and J by 3 bases, with 21 bases left in between. This CDR3 reads CASISGSGAGHYGYTF. The CDR3 bases are TGTGCCAGCATCTCCGGGTCGGGGGCCGGGCACTATGGCTACACCTTC.

V usage is TRBV30 and J usage is TRBJ2-2; D is unclear. Trimming shortened V by 2 bases and J by 10 bases, and 17 bases separated the two germline ends. The CDR3 length is 14 residues. CDR1 GTSNPN and CDR2 SVGIG come from the germline V gene (reference sequence). The CDR3 DNA follows: TGTGCCTGGAGTATAGGGCAGTTTAACGTGGAGCTGTTTTTT. Amino acids: CAWSIGQFNVELFF. Full variable domain (outside the CDR3, taken from reference TRBV30 and TRBJ2-2): SQTIHQWPATLVQPVGSPLSLECTVEGTSNPNLYWYRQAAGRGLQLLFYSVGIGQISSEVPQNLSASRPQDRQFILSSKKLLLSDSGFYLCAWSIGQFNVELFFGEGSRLTVL.

This clonotype was seen a single time. V gene TRBV12-3 or TRBV12-4 combines with J gene TRBJ2-5, with D uncertain. The germline V and J ends were trimmed by 5 bases and 5 bases, with 12 bases remaining between them. This CDR3 contains 13 residues. The DNA for the CDR3 is TGTGCCAGCAGTGGGTTGATAGGGGAGACCCAGTACTTC. Residues: CASSGLIGETQYF.

The chain combines TRBV7-2 with TRBJ2-3, with D maybe TRBD2 (6 bases). Trimming left V 7 bases short and J 4 bases short, with 21 bases between. CDR1 SGHTA and CDR2 FQGNSA come from the germline V gene. The CDR3 runs to 16 residues. The CDR3 DNA follows: TGTGCCAGCACCGACGGGACTCCCCTGCGCCCAGATACGCAGTATTTT. Translated: CASTDGTPLRPDTQYF.

The chain combines TRBV5-6 with TRBJ1-1; D is unresolved. V was clipped by 2 bases and J by 9 bases, with 17 bases between them. Per germline, CDR1 SGHDT and CDR2 YYEEEE. CDR3 length: 14 residues. CDR3 residues: CASSFWGKRTKAFF. CDR3 DNA: TGTGCCAGCAGCTTTTGGGGAAAAAGAACAAAAGCTTTCTTT.

This chain links TRBV7-9 with TRBJ2-7, with TRBD1 matching over 7 bases. V lost 4 bases to trimming and J lost 7 bases; unmatched junction nucleotides: 13. Germline CDR1 and CDR2: SEHNR and FQNEAQ (reference sequence). The CDR3 sequence is 15 residues long. CDR3 sequence reads: CASSSSGQTYNEQYF. CDR3 sequence (DNA): TGTGCCAGCAGCTCGTCGGGACAGACCTACAATGAGCAGTACTTC.

The chain couples TRBV20-1 to TRBJ1-1, with D possibly TRBD1 on 6 matching bases. V lost 5 bases and J lost 5, with 18 bases in between. The CDR3 has 14 residues. Germline CDR1 and CDR2: DFQATT and SNEGSKA (reference sequence). The CDR3 spells CSAGGTRRGTEAFF. The CDR3, as DNA: TGCAGTGCTGGGGGGACGAGGAGGGGGACTGAAGCTTTCTTT.

The chain carries TRBV6-5 and TRBJ2-2; D not certain. CDR1 and CDR2 (germline): MNHEY, SVGAGI. CDR3 length: 15 residues. V was pared by 2 bases and J by 1 base, with 8 bases between. CDR3 sequence reads: CASSYGPLNTGELFF. CDR3 nucleotides: TGTGCCAGCAGTTACGGACCTTTGAACACCGGGGAGCTGTTTTTT.

The V gene is TRBV4-1, the J gene TRBJ2-3; tentatively, D is TRBD1 or TRBD2 (5 bases each). With 0 bases removed from V and 1 base from J, the gap between germline ends came to 11 bases. The CDR3 is 16 amino acids. Looked up from germline, CDR1 is MGHRA and CDR2 is YSYEKL. In DNA, the CDR3 is TGCGCCAGCAGCCAAGAGGGACCCCAGCGCACAGATACGCAGTATTTT. Translated, it gives CASSQEGPQRTDTQYF.

This clonotype has only a few counts. This chain uses TRBV29-1 with TRBJ2-4, with D unresolved. Germline CDR1 reads SQVTM; CDR2 reads ANQGSEA. Trimming left V 7 bases short and J 0 bases short, with 16 bases between. The length of the CDR3 is 15 residues. The CDR3 region is CSAQVAGLAKNIQYF. The CDR3 nucleotides read TGCAGCGCTCAAGTCGCAGGTTTAGCCAAAAACATTCAGTACTTC.

The V and J genes are TRBV7-2 and TRBJ2-5; the D is unclear. Trimming took 1 base from V and 2 from J, leaving 20 bases between them. Germline lookup yields CDR1 SGHTA and CDR2 FQGNSA. This CDR3 spans 18 amino acids. CDR3 nucleotide sequence: TGTGCCAGCAGCTTAGGTGTTGATCGGCTCCTAGAACAAGAGACCCAGTACTTC. It yields the protein CASSLGVDRLLEQETQYF.

This clonotype has just a few counts. A much more abundant neighbour one base away suggests this may be a read error. The CDR3 sequence: CSVERRQATYNEQYF. Written as DNA, the CDR3 is TGCAGCGTAGAAAGAAGACAGGCTACCTACAATGAGCAGTACTTC. This chain joins TRBV29-1 and TRBJ2-5; TRBD1 might be the D (6 bases). From germline, CDR1 is SQVTM and CDR2 ANQGSEA. Deletions cut 6 bases from V and 11 bases from J, with 28 bases between. This CDR3 spans 15 amino acids.

This clonotype was observed at least ten times. The genes are TRBV4-1 and TRBJ1-2, with 8 bases fitting TRBD1. J lost 4 bases, V lost 0 bases, and 10 bases had no gene match. The CDR3 is 17 amino acids. The germline CDR1 and CDR2 sequences are MGHRA and YSYEKL. This CDR3 is CASSQDLDRDKLYGYTF. CDR3 DNA sequence: TGCGCCAGCAGCCAAGATCTGGACAGGGATAAACTCTATGGCTACACCTTC.

This clonotype was found once. The chain links TRBV27 to TRBJ2-7; TRBD1 or TRBD2 may be the D gene (5 bases each). The CDR3 is 16 residues long. The germline V and J ends were trimmed by 0 bases and 5 bases, with 17 bases remaining between them. Germline V lookup: CDR1 MNHEY, CDR2 SMNVEV (reference sequence). CDR3 bases: TGTGCCAGCAGTTTATCGAGGCCCCCTGGGGGAAACGAGCAGTACTTC. It encodes CASSLSRPPGGNEQYF.

This clonotype was counted at least ten times. CDR3 sequence reads: CASSLWATEETQYF. In DNA form, the CDR3 reads TGTGCCAGCAGTTTGTGGGCAACCGAAGAGACCCAGTACTTC. The genes are TRBV12-3 or TRBV12-4 and TRBJ2-5; D is uncertain. Trimming removed 3 bases from V and 3 bases from J, with 11 bases in between. The CDR3 runs to 14 residues.